The 16 T cell receptor beta chains below were found in one sample sequenced in a study of CD8+ T cells in alopecia areata. After isolation, RNA underwent reverse transcription to generate cDNA as the sequencing template. The protocol was immunoSEQ multiplex PCR, while the TCRdb copy is restricted to in-frame clones and leaves out a portion. The sample includes 150,000 to 250,000 clones, more than 45% of them seen just once. Treatment described: oral pan-JAK inhibitor, 5-10 mg twice daily. Specimen: CD4+ T cells sorted from blood, collected at week 24, from a patient treated with tofacitinib. All receptors derive from a human donor with alopecia areata.

The DNA of the CDR3 is TGCGCCAGCAGCTTCTACGGGACAGGGGACACTGAAGCTTTCTTT. Its translation is CASSFYGTGDTEAFF. The J gene is TRBJ1-1, the V gene TRBV5-1; 10 nucleotides match TRBD1. The CDR3 is 15 residues long. CDR1 and CDR2 (germline): SGHRS, YFSETQ. The V gene end was trimmed by 2 bases and the J gene end by 3 bases; junction bases not matched to a gene: 4.

The chain employs TRBV27 and TRBJ2-1, with D maybe TRBD2 (5 bases). V lost 3 bases and J lost 1, with 13 bases in between. Looked up from germline, CDR1 is MNHEY and CDR2 is SMNVEV (reference sequence). The CDR3 length is 16 residues. Written as DNA, the CDR3 is TGTGCCAGCAGTTTCGCGGGTATGGATTCCTACAATGAGCAGTTCTTC. As protein: CASSFAGMDSYNEQFF.

This chain uses TRBV10-3 with TRBJ1-2; D unclear. Trimming left V 3 bases short and J 4 bases short, with 9 bases between. The germline V gene has CDR1 ENHRY and CDR2 SYGVKD. This CDR3 is 13 amino acids long. The CDR3 nucleotides read TGTGCCATCAGTGAAGAGGGAGTCTATGGCTACACCTTC. The encoded protein is CAISEEGVYGYTF.

This clone appeared a few times. The V call is TRBV2, the J call TRBJ2-2; D is ambiguous. The CDR3 runs to 15 residues. V lost 7 bases to trimming and J lost 0 bases, with 12 bases between them. CDR1 SNHLY and CDR2 FYNNEI come from the germline V gene. The chain's CDR3 is CASKLGGANTGELFF. CDR3 sequence (DNA): TGTGCCAGCAAGCTCGGCGGAGCGAACACCGGGGAGCTGTTTTTT.

The CDR3 here is CASSERNYGYTF. The CDR3 DNA sequence: TGTGCCAGCAGTGAAAGGAACTATGGCTACACCTTC. This rearrangement joins TRBV28 to TRBJ1-2; no clear D. The CDR3 totals 12 residues. Germline V gene lookup returns CDR1 MDHEN and CDR2 SYDVKM. Between the trimmed V and J ends, which lost 5 bases and 2 bases, there was a span of 6 bases.

The rearrangement links TRBV27 to TRBJ1-2; 8 bases map to TRBD1. This CDR3 is built from 13 residues. Germline V lookup: CDR1 MNHEY, CDR2 SMNVEV (reference sequence). Trimming took 5 bases from V and 6 from J; bases not matched to a gene: 5. CDR3 loop: CASSLTGVHGYTF. The CDR3, as DNA: TGTGCCAGCAGTCTGACAGGGGTTCATGGCTACACCTTC.

The CDR3 sequence: CSVVLAGGTDTQYF. The DNA for the CDR3 is TGCAGCGTTGTGCTGGCGGGAGGCACAGATACGCAGTATTTT. The V and J genes are TRBV29-1 and TRBJ2-3; 7 positions agree with TRBD2. From germline, CDR1 is SQVTM and CDR2 ANQGSEA. V dropped 4 bases and J dropped 1; count of bases not matched to a gene: 5. The CDR3 consists of 14 residues.

This clone was seen more than once but under ten times. V is TRBV6-5 and J is TRBJ2-2, with D perhaps matching TRBD2 (5 bases). Germline-derived CDR1 and CDR2 are MNHEY and SVGAGI. The CDR3 sequence is 12 residues long. With 6 bases removed from V and 7 bases from J, the gap between germline ends came to 9 bases. The CDR3 spells CASSLAGGELFF. The CDR3 coding sequence is TGTGCCAGCAGCCTAGCTGGCGGGGAGCTGTTTTTT.

The chain combines TRBV27 with TRBJ2-7, with 7 bases aligning to TRBD2. The germline CDR1 and CDR2 sequences are MNHEY and SMNVEV (reference sequence). With 8 bases clipped from V and 3 bases from J, the junction kept 1 base outside the gene matches. CDR3 length equals 11 residues. CDR3 sequence reads: CASRGDYEQYF. The CDR3 DNA reads as TGTGCCAGCCGGGGGGACTACGAGCAGTACTTC.

V usage is TRBV11-2 and J usage is TRBJ2-1; D perhaps matches TRBD1 (5 bases). This CDR3 has 15 residues. The V end lost 5 bases, the J end lost 0 bases, and 11 bases lay between the germline ends. CDR1 and CDR2 (germline): SGHAT, FQNNGV. CDR3 nucleotides: TGTGCCAGCAGCGAACAAGGGGCCTCCTACAATGAGCAGTTCTTC. Its translation is CASSEQGASYNEQFF.

This chain uses TRBV6-6 with TRBJ1-2, with 11 bases that match TRBD1. Unmatched junction bases numbered 3, after V lost 7 bases and J lost 2 bases. CDR1 and CDR2 (germline): MNHNY, SVGAGI (reference sequence). CDR3 length: 14 amino acids. CDR3 nucleotide sequence: TGTGCCAGCACCCGGACAGGGGGCAACTATGGCTACACCTTC. Translation gives CASTRTGGNYGYTF.

This rearrangement joins TRBV30 to TRBJ2-5; D call uncertain. The germline V and J ends were trimmed by 4 bases and 4 bases, with 13 bases remaining between them. The germline CDR1 and CDR2 sequences are GTSNPN and SVGIG (reference sequence). The CDR3 has 13 amino acids. Here the CDR3 reads CAWIPGNAETQYF. In DNA, the CDR3 is TGTGCCTGGATACCCGGAAACGCAGAGACCCAGTACTTC.

This clone was picked up one time. This sequence joins TRBV7-8 and TRBJ2-7; a possible D gene is TRBD1 (6 bases). V lost 5 bases, J lost 5 bases, and 16 bases lay in between. The CDR3 consists of 14 residues. CDR1 SGHVS and CDR2 FQNEAQ come from the germline V gene. The CDR3 nucleotides read TGTGCCAGCAGCGTACAGGGAATTGGGCACGAGCAGTACTTC. It encodes CASSVQGIGHEQYF.

This sequence joins TRBV30 and TRBJ2-7; a weak D match, TRBD2 (6 bases). Germline CDR1 is GTSNPN and CDR2 is SVGIG (reference sequence). V dropped 1 base and J dropped 4 bases, with 17 bases sitting between them. This CDR3 spans 15 amino acids. The CDR3 sequence: CAWSEKRAGYYEQYF. The CDR3 DNA reads TGTGCCTGGAGTGAAAAAAGGGCGGGATATTACGAGCAGTACTTC.

The chain carries TRBV2 and TRBJ2-4; 8 bases map to TRBD1. The germline gives CDR1 SNHLY, CDR2 FYNNEI. The CDR3 spans 15 residues. The trim removed 6 bases at V and 2 bases at J, leaving 6 bases unmatched. CDR3 residues: CASSGQGPSKNIQYF. CDR3 nucleotide sequence: TGTGCCAGCAGCGGACAGGGCCCATCCAAAAACATTCAGTACTTC.

The J gene is TRBJ1-2, the V gene TRBV7-9; D is perhaps TRBD1 (6 bases). The CDR3 consists of 15 residues. Germline V CDR1 and CDR2: SEHNR, FQNEAQ (reference sequence). Trimming pared 7 bases from V and 8 bases from J, leaving 23 bases between. Here the CDR3 DNA reads TGTGCCAGCACCACTTACGATCAGGGGTCGAGGGGCTACACCTTC. It encodes CASTTYDQGSRGYTF.